This T cell receptor beta chain was identified in a study of blood T cell repertoires in COVID-19. Study at large: Sample material is recorded as cDNA or gDNA derived from T cells, B-cell-depleted T cells, or PBMCs.

The method was immunoSEQ multiplex PCR; TCRdb's version includes in-frame clones alone and lacks a portion of them. This sample has roughly 200,000 clones, with around 84% found just once. Germline V lookup: CDR1 MDHEN, CDR2 SYDVKM. The CDR3 runs 13 residues. V dropped 3 bases and J dropped 2 bases, with 7 bases sitting between them. The material sequenced was peripheral blood. The receptor was isolated from a woman of 80 years or more with active or convalescent COVID-19. This chain joins TRBV28 and TRBJ2-5; D gene unclear. The CDR3 bases are TGTGCCAGCAGTTTTTCGACTCAAGAGACCCAGTACTTC. It translates to CASSFSTQETQYF.